This TCR beta chain was obtained from a study of preoperative IRX-2 immunotherapy in early breast cancer. Described treatment: preoperative locoregional IRX-2 cytokine immunotherapy. Preoperative locoregional IRX-2 cytokine immunotherapy was tested in the phase Ib source study. Germline V gene lookup returns CDR1 MNHNS and CDR2 SASEGT. V was pared by 2 bases and J by 7 bases, with 7 bases of the junction left unmatched. This CDR3 spans 15 amino acids. Profiling relied on immunoSEQ multiplex PCR, and the TCRdb table lists in-frame clones only, not all of them. Of around 13,000 clones listed, roughly 90% are singletons.

This clonotype originated in a human donor with breast cancer. The V and J genes are TRBV6-1 and TRBJ1-2, with TRBD1 identical over 10 bases. The sample was gathered from a patient treated with IRX-2 immunotherapy. CDR3 DNA sequence: TGTGCCAGCAGTGAATACCGGGACAGGGGCTCTGGCTACACCTTC. It codes for CASSEYRDRGSGYTF.